This TCR beta chain was sequenced for a study of CD8+CD57+ T cells in acquired aplastic anemia. Study at large: On average, sorted CD4+ and CD8+ cells gave around 3 ug of DNA.

Researchers used genomic DNA as the template to profile TCR beta VDJ and CDR3. TCRdb ran MiXCR on the reads and lists one entry per CDR3 protein. There are 350,000 to 450,000 distinct CDR3 sequences in the sample; 55% to 70% occur only once, and 4% lies in the top ten. Germline V gene data show CDR1 as SGHTA and CDR2 as FQGNSA. There are 14 residues in the CDR3. Trimming removed 5 bases at V and 7 bases at J, with 12 bases between. The TCR comes from a human donor in good health, serving as a control. The sequenced sample was sorted CD4+, CD8+, or CD8+CD57+ T cells (not recorded which) from PBMCs. J is TRBJ1-6 and V is TRBV7-2, with no clear D. In nucleotides, the CDR3 is TGTGCCAGCAGCGAGGGCTTACAAAATTCACCCCTCCACTTT. Its translation is CASSEGLQNSPLHF.